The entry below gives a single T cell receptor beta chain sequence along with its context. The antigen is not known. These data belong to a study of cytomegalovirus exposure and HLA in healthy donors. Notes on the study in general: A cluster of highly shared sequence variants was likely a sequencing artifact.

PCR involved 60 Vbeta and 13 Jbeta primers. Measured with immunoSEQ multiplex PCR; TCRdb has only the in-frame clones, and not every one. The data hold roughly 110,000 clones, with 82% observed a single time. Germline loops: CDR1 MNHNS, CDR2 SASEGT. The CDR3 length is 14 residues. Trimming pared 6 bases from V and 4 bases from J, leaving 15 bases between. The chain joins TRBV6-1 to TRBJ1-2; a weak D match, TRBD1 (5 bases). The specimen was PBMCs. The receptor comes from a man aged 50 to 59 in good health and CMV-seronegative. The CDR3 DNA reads TGTGCCAGCAGAAGGCCGGGGAGGGGCTATGGCTACACCTTC. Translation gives CASRRPGRGYGYTF.